This T cell receptor beta chain was recorded in a study of cytomegalovirus exposure and HLA in healthy donors. PCR was performed using 60 Vbeta and 13 Jbeta primers. Produced via immunoSEQ multiplex PCR; TCRdb's table is partial and in-frame only. The data show around 120,000 clones, with around 80% seen just once and 3% to 4% held by the top ten. CDR3 size: 11 residues. Germline CDR1 SGHTS, CDR2 YDEGEE. V was shortened by 2 bases and J by 3 bases, with 3 bases between the two germline ends. This clonotype originated in a woman between 35 and 50 years old in good health and CMV-seronegative. This chain links TRBV5-8 with TRBJ2-7; D gene unclear. Source material: PBMCs. The CDR3 spells CASSFGYEQYF. The CDR3 nucleotides read TGTGCCAGCAGCTTCGGCTACGAGCAGTACTTC.